These 6 T cell receptor beta chains originate from one sample sequenced in a study of blood T cell repertoires in COVID-19 (dated by TCRdb to the early 2020s). The receptor library was made with the immunoSEQ multiplex PCR assay. The source is immuneACCESS, and TCRdb retained only in-frame sequences with V and J called. Part of the clones is not carried over; for the studies checked, unresolved V genes explain less than half of this, and the remainder is unexplained. The table for this sample lists approximately 190,000 clones; 70% to 90% of them were counted only once. Of the sample, under 6.5% is held by the ten largest clones. What was sequenced was peripheral blood. The receptors were gathered from a man aged 35-49 years with active or convalescent COVID-19.

This clone was counted only a few times. V usage is TRBV18 and J usage is TRBJ2-7, with TRBD1 matching over 9 bases. The CDR3 length is 16 residues. Germline loops: CDR1 KGHSH, CDR2 LQKENI. Unmatched junction bases numbered 8, after V lost 3 bases and J lost 2 bases. CDR3 bases: TGTGCCAGCTCACCTTCCGGGACAGGGAGAGCCTACGAGCAGTACTTC. Its protein is CASSPSGTGRAYEQYF.

The CDR3 DNA reads TGCGCCAGCAGTCAATGGGGGTGGAGGGAGACTGATTCTAACTATGGCTACACCTTC. It codes for CASSQWGWRETDSNYGYTF. V gene TRBV23-1 combines with J gene TRBJ1-2, with D possibly being TRBD1 (5 bases). TRBV23-1 is an ORF, with its function uncertain. Trimming cost V 1 base and J 0 bases, with 21 bases left between them. The CDR3 spans 19 residues.

The chain is built from TRBV12-5 and TRBJ1-1; D is possibly TRBD1 (5 bases). Trimming left V 4 bases short and J 0 bases short, with 9 bases between. Germline V gene sequence: CDR1 LGHNT, CDR2 FRNRAP. The CDR3 covers 14 residues. The CDR3 spells CASGSQAMNTEAFF. The CDR3 nucleotides read TGTGCTAGTGGTTCACAGGCGATGAACACTGAAGCTTTCTTT.

The chain combines TRBV4-2 with TRBJ2-2, with 13 bases lining up with TRBD2. Trimming cost V 1 base and J 4 bases; bases outside gene matches: 9. The CDR3 is 19 residues long. Germline V gene data show CDR1 as LGHNA and CDR2 as YNFKEQ. Here the CDR3 DNA reads TGTGCCAGCAGCCAAGCCCTTGGACTAGCGGGAGAGGGCACCGGGGAGCTGTTTTTT. Protein: CASSQALGLAGEGTGELFF.

On this clone: Other DNA sequences from this sample encode an identical CDR3 as well. This chain joins TRBV7-3 and TRBJ1-2; 8 positions agree with TRBD1. The V gene end was trimmed by 2 bases and the J gene end by 4 bases; junction bases not matched to a gene: 3. The germline gives CDR1 SGHTA, CDR2 FQGTGA. This CDR3 is 14 amino acids long. CDR3 in amino acids: CASSLGQGSYGYTF. CDR3 nucleotide sequence: TGTGCCAGCAGCTTAGGACAGGGTTCCTATGGCTACACCTTC.

This clone was seen a handful of times. This chain connects TRBV6-2 or TRBV6-3 to TRBJ2-7, with 10 bases fitting TRBD1. Germline V gives CDR1 MNHEY, CDR2 SVGEGT. V was pared by 5 bases and J by 9 bases, with 4 bases of the junction left unmatched. This CDR3 is built from 12 residues. The CDR3 here is CASSNDRGRQYF. DNA for the CDR3: TGTGCCAGCAGTAACGACAGGGGGCGGCAGTACTTC.